Listed below are T cell receptor beta chains from one sample, sequenced in a study of a mutant IDH1 vaccine in newly diagnosed glioma. The method was immunoSEQ multiplex PCR; TCRdb's version includes in-frame clones alone and lacks a portion of them. The sample has about 94,000 clones; under 90% are singletons. No antigens are known for them. Sequenced material: PBMCs, taken from a glioma patient whose treatment included an IDH1 peptide vaccine. Receptors were obtained from a woman aged 50 to 65 with glioma. Each CDR3 is given with its conserved first and last residue. The D gene is left open where the match is weak. The size of a clone is reported for some rows only, either as once, few or many, or as a class for expanded clones.

-	16	-	TRBJ1-1	TRBV14	TGTGCCAGCAGTTGGACCATGGGGAGTCAGAACACTGAAGCTTTCTTT	CASSWTMGSQNTEAFF
once	15	TRBD1	TRBJ2-1	TRBV10-2	TGCGCCAGCAGTGAGTTCGGACAGGGGTACAATGAGCAGTTCTTC	CASSEFGQGYNEQFF
-	13	TRBD1	TRBJ2-5	TRBV5-1	TGCGCCAGCAGCTGGGACAGGGAAGAGACCCAGTACTTC	CASSWDREETQYF
-	16	TRBD1	TRBJ1-1	TRBV7-8	TGTGCCAGCAGCCCTTACAGGGGACCCATGAACACTGAAGCTTTCTTT	CASSPYRGPMNTEAFF
once	14	TRBD1	TRBJ1-1	TRBV5-1	TGCGCCAGCAGCTACGGACAGGGGGGTACTGAAGCTTTCTTT	CASSYGQGGTEAFF
-	18	-	TRBJ2-2	TRBV21-1	TGTGCCAGCAGCAAAGAAACGGCGGCGAGCCGGAACACCGGGGAGCTGTTTTTT	CASSKETAASRNTGELFF
-	14	-	TRBJ2-5	TRBV19	TGTGCCAGTAGTTCGGGACAACACCAAGAGACCCAGTACTTC	CASSSGQHQETQYF
-	14	-	TRBJ2-1	TRBV6-5	TGTGCCAGCAGTTACTCAAGAGGGATCTACGAGCAGTTCTTC	CASSYSRGIYEQFF
-	13	-	TRBJ2-5	TRBV9	TGTGCCAGCAGCGTAGTTGGGAAAGAGACCCAGTACTTC	CASSVVGKETQYF
-	12	-	TRBJ1-1	TRBV4-2	TGTGCCAGCAGCGCCTATGGCACTGAAGCTTTCTTT	CASSAYGTEAFF
-	15	-	TRBJ1-3	TRBV27	TGTGCCAGCAGTTTATCAAGGGTGTCTGGAAACACCATATATTTT	CASSLSRVSGNTIYF
-	14	-	TRBJ1-4	TRBV5-6	TGTGCCAGCAGCTTGTGGTGGAAGGATGAAAAACTGTTTTTT	CASSLWWKDEKLFF
-	15	TRBD2	TRBJ2-7	TRBV5-4	TGTGCCAGCAGCTTGGCCAGGCTAGCGGGTTCCGAGCAGTACTTC	CASSLARLAGSEQYF
-	14	-	TRBJ1-5	TRBV27	TGTGCCAGCAGTTTACGGGGGGAAAATCAGCCCCAGCATTTT	CASSLRGENQPQHF
-	14	-	TRBJ2-2	TRBV30	TGTGCCTGGAGTACAGGGAGGGACACCGGGGAGCTGTTTTTT	CAWSTGRDTGELFF
-	16	-	TRBJ1-2	TRBV28	TGTGCCAGCAGTTTATCAACAACCGGGACGACGGGTAGCTACACCTTC	CASSLSTTGTTGSYTF
-	14	-	TRBJ2-3	TRBV30	TGTGCCTGGACACAAGGGGTTGGGACAGATACGCAGTATTTT	CAWTQGVGTDTQYF
once	15	TRBD1	TRBJ2-7	TRBV5-1	TGCGCCAGCAGCAGGTCCGGGACAGGGGGCTACGAGCAGTACTTC	CASSRSGTGGYEQYF
-	12	-	TRBJ2-1	TRBV19	TGTGCCAGTAGTATCGAATACAATGAGCAGTTCTTC	CASSIEYNEQFF
-	17	TRBD2	TRBJ2-1	TRBV10-3	TGTGCCATCAGTGAGTCGATGGCTAGCGGGGACTACAATGAGCAGTTCTTC	CAISESMASGDYNEQFF
-	15	TRBD1	TRBJ1-1	TRBV19	TGTGCCAGTAGTATGTGGACAGGGATTAACACTGAAGCTTTCTTT	CASSMWTGINTEAFF
-	14	TRBD1	TRBJ1-1	TRBV6-1	TGTGCCAGCAGTGGGAAGGACAGGGAGACTGAAGCTTTCTTT	CASSGKDRETEAFF
once	15	TRBD2	TRBJ2-3	TRBV5-5	TGTGCCAGCAGCTCCCGGACTAGCGGTCCTCTGGGGCAGTATTTT	CASSSRTSGPLGQYF
-	13	-	TRBJ2-2	TRBV10-2	TGCGCCAGCAGTGAGTCGAAGACCGGGGAGCTGTTTTTT	CASSESKTGELFF
-	11	-	TRBJ1-1	TRBV29-1	TGCAGCGGCTCTATGGACACTGAAGCTTTCTTT	CSGSMDTEAFF
-	13	-	TRBJ2-7	TRBV25-1	TGTGCCAGCAGGGGCGGACAGTCCTACGAGCAGTACTTC	CASRGGQSYEQYF
-	11	-	TRBJ2-3	TRBV6-6	TGTGCCAGCAGACTTCAGGATACGCAGTATTTT	CASRLQDTQYF
-	14	TRBD1	TRBJ1-6	TRBV27	TGTGCCACTGCGACAGGGGGCCCTAATTCACCCCTCCACTTT	CATATGGPNSPLHF
few	14	TRBD1	TRBJ2-7	TRBV7-8	TGTGCCAGCAGCTTTAGGACAGGGGGCCACGAGCAGTACTTC	CASSFRTGGHEQYF
-	17	TRBD1	TRBJ2-2	TRBV9	TGTGCCAGCAGCGTCCCCCGGGACAGGGGGAACACCGGGGAGCTGTTTTTT	CASSVPRDRGNTGELFF
-	11	-	TRBJ1-1	TRBV7-9	TGTGCCAGCAGCTTAGTAATGATAGCTTTCTTT	CASSLVMIAFF
-	14	-	TRBJ1-1	TRBV6-5	TGTGCCGCTCAGCCCCCCGGGGTGGGCACTGAAGCTTTCTTT	CAAQPPGVGTEAFF
-	14	-	TRBJ2-3	TRBV28	TGTGCCAGCACCTACCCCGGCGGTGCAGATACGCAGTATTTT	CASTYPGGADTQYF
-	15	-	TRBJ1-1	TRBV19	TGTGCCAGTAGTTTAGCGGTAACGGGGGGCACTGAAGCTTTCTTT	CASSLAVTGGTEAFF
-	15	-	TRBJ2-1	TRBV9	TGTGCCAGCAGCGATGGGGTCGCGTCCTACAATGAGCAGTTCTTC	CASSDGVASYNEQFF
-	13	-	TRBJ1-2	TRBV2	TGTGCCAGCAGGGGGGACGGAAACTATGGCTACACCTTC	CASRGDGNYGYTF
-	13	-	TRBJ2-7	TRBV2	TGTGCCAGCAGTGGGGGGTGGGCCTACGAGCAGTACTTC	CASSGGWAYEQYF
-	16	TRBD1	TRBJ1-2	TRBV15	TGTGCCACCAGCAGAGAAGGGACAGGATATAACTATGGCTACACCTTC	CATSREGTGYNYGYTF
-	16	TRBD1	TRBJ2-6	TRBV9	TGTGCCAGCAGCGTAGGGCAGGGGGCTGGGGCCAACGTCCTGACTTTC	CASSVGQGAGANVLTF
-	16	-	TRBJ2-3	TRBV5-1	TGCGCCAGCAGCAAAACCAGCGGGTCTAGCACAGATACGCAGTATTTT	CASSKTSGSSTDTQYF
-	18	TRBD2	TRBJ2-7	TRBV7-9	TGTGCCAGCAGCTTAGTACTCGCTAGCGGGAGACAAGGCTACGAGCAGTACTTC	CASSLVLASGRQGYEQYF
-	15	-	TRBJ2-1	TRBV10-1	TGCGCCAGCAGCGGGGTGACTAGAGGGGTCAATGAGCAGTTCTTC	CASSGVTRGVNEQFF
-	13	-	TRBJ1-5	TRBV10-3	TGTGCCATCAGCACTAAAACGGGTCAGCCCCAGCATTTT	CAISTKTGQPQHF
-	16	-	TRBJ1-5	TRBV5-5	TGTGCCAGCAGCTTGAAGGGCCAGACAAGCAATCAGCCCCAGCATTTT	CASSLKGQTSNQPQHF
once	16	-	TRBJ2-3	TRBV27	TGTGCCAGCAGTCCCGGCAGGGGAAGGGGCGCAGATACGCAGTATTTT	CASSPGRGRGADTQYF
-	11	-	TRBJ2-5	TRBV20-1	TGCAGTGCTCTACGGGAAGAGACCCAGTACTTC	CSALREETQYF
-	14	-	TRBJ1-5	TRBV30	TGTGCCTGGAGTGTGGGGGCAGGGGATCAGCCCCAGCATTTT	CAWSVGAGDQPQHF
-	13	-	TRBJ1-2	TRBV18	TGTGCCAGCTCACCCGCGGGGGAGGGAGGCTACACCTTC	CASSPAGEGGYTF
-	14	TRBD1	TRBJ2-7	TRBV5-1	TGCGCCAGCAGCTTGGGCCAGGGGGCCGCCGAGCAGTACTTC	CASSLGQGAAEQYF
many	13	-	TRBJ2-7	TRBV27	TGTGCCAGCAGTACTCGGACAGACTACGAGCAGTACTTC	CASSTRTDYEQYF